Presented here are 22 T cell receptor beta chains from one specimen sequenced in a study of CXCR3-negative and CXCR3-positive naive CD8 T cells. Points from the study as a whole: Hydrophobicity of TRB CDR3s was greater in CXCR3-positive naive cells than in CXCR3-negative naive cells.

Which antigens these TCRs recognize remains unknown. cDNA libraries for TRB were generated by 5' RACE incorporating UMI labels. Reanalyzing the 5' RACE reads, TCRdb keeps one entry per CDR3 protein, without DNA. The sample's table shows 150,000 or so distinct CDR3 sequences. Sequencing input: naive CXCR3+ CD8+ T cells from blood. Regarding subset: CD45RO-CCR7+CD27+CD95- naive CD8+ T cells expressing CXCR3 (TNR3+). Receptor source: a human donor in good health. Some clones in this sample may be carry-over from other donors' samples.

This chain joins TRBV4-1 and TRBJ2-7; the TRBD1 assignment by TCRdb is unverifiable without DNA. The germline V gene has CDR1 MGHRA and CDR2 YSYEKL. CDR3 size: 13 residues. CDR3 region: CASGTTGGYEQYF.

The rearrangement joins TRBV5-4 to TRBJ2-5; TCRdb designates TRBD2, a call that cannot be tested without DNA. The CDR3 is made up of 16 amino acids. The germline CDR1 and CDR2 sequences are SGHNT and YYREEE (reference sequence). This chain's CDR3 is CASSLGIGRARETQYF.

J is TRBJ1-5 and V is TRBV7-9. Germline CDR1 and CDR2: SEHNR and FQNEAQ (reference sequence). The CDR3 length is 12 residues. This CDR3 is CASSFEGQPQHF.

V usage is TRBV4-1 and J usage is TRBJ1-1. The germline V gene has CDR1 MGHRA and CDR2 YSYEKL. CDR3 size: 18 residues. CDR3: CASSQEIWSFRWDTEAFF.

This sequence joins TRBV6-4 and TRBJ2-3; TCRdb returns TRBD1, unconfirmable since there is no DNA. The V gene's germline CDR1 is MRHNA and CDR2 SNTAGT. The CDR3 length is 15 residues. CDR3 sequence reads: CASSDGDGFTDTQYF.

The chain combines TRBV4-3 with TRBJ1-2. Looked up from germline, CDR1 is LGHNA and CDR2 is YSLEER. The CDR3 totals 14 residues. The chain's CDR3 is CASSQVGGDYGYTF.

J is TRBJ1-2 and V is TRBV29-1; the TRBD1 assignment by TCRdb is unverifiable without DNA. In germline, CDR1 is SQVTM, CDR2 ANQGSEA. The CDR3 loop spans 14 amino acids. This CDR3 reads CSVGAPDSGNGYTF.

The CDR3: CATSNPASTESSYEQYF. The chain couples TRBV15 to TRBJ2-7; TCRdb proposes TRBD2, but this gene call is untestable without DNA. The germline V gene has CDR1 LNHNV and CDR2 YYDKDF (reference sequence). The CDR3 length is 17 residues. Together with reference TRBV15 and TRBJ2-7, the CDR3 gives the full variable domain: DAMVIQNPRYQVTQFGKPVTLSCSQTLNHNVMYWYQQKSSQAPKLLFHYYDKDFNNEADTPDNFQSRRPNTSFCFLDIRSPGLGDTAMYLCATSNPASTESSYEQYFGPGTRLTVT.

The genes are TRBV29-1 and TRBJ2-1; TCRdb selects TRBD1, and the lack of DNA leaves this call unchecked. CDR1 SQVTM and CDR2 ANQGSEA come from the germline V gene. The CDR3 is made up of 15 amino acids. CDR3 amino acids: CSVEGPGTGNNEQFF.

This chain joins TRBV27 and TRBJ2-3; TCRdb's D gene call, TRBD2, goes unchecked for lack of DNA. The CDR3 is 15 amino acids. Germline V gives CDR1 MNHEY, CDR2 SMNVEV (reference sequence). The CDR3 sequence is CASSIGAGRGDTQYF.

The J gene is TRBJ2-1, the V gene TRBV13; the TCRdb call, TRBD1, lacks DNA for checking. Germline V gives CDR1 PRHDT, CDR2 FYEKMQ (reference sequence). The CDR3 sequence is 15 residues long. This CDR3 is CASSPGTGRYNEQFF.

This sequence joins TRBV6-5 and TRBJ1-4; TCRdb picks TRBD1, but there is no DNA to check that call. The CDR3 loop spans 14 amino acids. The germline CDR1 and CDR2 sequences are MNHEY and SVGAGI. CDR3 region: CASSPDRDDEKLFF.

V and J are TRBV19 and TRBJ2-7. The CDR3 is 12 amino acids. The germline V gene has CDR1 LNHDA and CDR2 SQIVND (reference sequence). CDR3 residues: CASRSGLYEQYF.

The chain has TRBV19 and TRBJ2-3; TCRdb's D call of TRBD1 is untestable without DNA. CDR3 length: 15 amino acids. Germline assignment: CDR1 LNHDA and CDR2 SQIVND (reference sequence). The CDR3 spells CASSTGQGAPDTQYF.

V gene TRBV28 combines with J gene TRBJ1-4. This CDR3 is built from 14 residues. Germline V CDR1 and CDR2: MDHEN, SYDVKM. This CDR3 reads CASSLLGVREKLFF.

The rearrangement joins TRBV29-1 to TRBJ2-3; TCRdb returns TRBD2, unconfirmable since there is no DNA. The CDR3 spans 18 residues. The germline gives CDR1 SQVTM, CDR2 ANQGSEA. The CDR3 region is CSVEGRGRQGSLTDTQYF.

The J gene is TRBJ2-1, the V gene TRBV5-1; the D call from TCRdb, TRBD2, cannot be confirmed without DNA. This CDR3 region has 18 residues. Germline CDR1 reads SGHRS; CDR2 reads YFSETQ. Here the CDR3 reads CASSLVGGPSGNYNEQFF.

The chain joins TRBV28 to TRBJ1-4; TCRdb proposes TRBD1, but this gene call is untestable without DNA. There are 14 residues in the CDR3. The germline gives CDR1 MDHEN, CDR2 SYDVKM. This CDR3 is CASSPGTGYEKLFF.

This chain joins TRBV29-1 and TRBJ1-1. Germline CDR1 SQVTM, CDR2 ANQGSEA. The CDR3 has 13 amino acids. The CDR3 is CSVDDSINTEAFF.

V usage is TRBV7-2 and J usage is TRBJ1-5; without DNA, the TCRdb call of TRBD1 cannot be checked. There are 16 residues in the CDR3. CDR1 SGHTA and CDR2 FQGNSA come from the germline V gene. The CDR3: CASSQNGGGNGQPQHF.

The chain has TRBV29-1 and TRBJ1-1. CDR1 is SQVTM, CDR2 ANQGSEA, per germline. There are 12 residues in the CDR3. The CDR3 region is CSGGTLNTEAFF.

This chain connects TRBV28 to TRBJ2-1. This CDR3 region has 18 residues. Germline CDR1 is MDHEN and CDR2 is SYDVKM. The CDR3 here is CASSLLVGGGSSYNEQFF. Filled out from reference TRBV28 and TRBJ2-1, the complete variable domain reads DVKVTQSSRYLVKRTGEKVFLECVQDMDHENMFWYRQDPGLGLRLIYFSYDVKMKEKGDIPEGYSVSREKKERFSLILESASTNQTSMYLCASSLLVGGGSSYNEQFFGPGTRLTVL.